These T cell receptor beta chains were read from a single sample in a study of T cells after somatic rescue of genetic block. The table came from immunoSEQ multiplex PCR; TCRdb's copy has only in-frame clones and leaves some out. This table has 70,000 or so clones, around 90% appearing once. Sequencing used peripheral blood mononuclear cells (PBMCs). These receptors came from a man aged 35 to 55. Each CDR3 is given without its conserved first and last residue.

v_gene	len	j_gene	CDR3aa
TRBV5-6	14	TRBJ2-4	ASSPGTGATKNIQY
TRBV19	11	TRBJ2-3	ASSMLSTDTQY
TRBV6-5	12	TRBJ1-4	ASSFRGANEKLF
TRBV4-1	13	TRBJ1-1	ASSQDSRGGTEAF
TRBV6-5	12	TRBJ2-7	ASSPLQGATEQY
TRBV27	12	TRBJ2-3	ASSLSGSATGEY
TRBV19	13	TRBJ1-6	ASTSANPYNSPLH
TRBV19	14	TRBJ1-4	ASSIDLETFHEKLF
TRBV10-3	10	TRBJ1-5	AISEVGQPQH
TRBV19	13	TRBJ2-3	ATTGREGATDTQY
TRBV10-3	11	TRBJ2-1	AISETGNHEQF
TRBV27	12	TRBJ2-7	ASSLNPTTYEQY
TRBV4-1	12	TRBJ1-2	ASSQILPGVSYT
TRBV19	10	TRBJ1-4	ASRLDNGKLF
TRBV7-2	13	TRBJ1-2	ASSPGRTGIYGYT
TRBV19	13	TRBJ2-1	ASSIGPSGYNEQF
TRBV6-5	13	TRBJ2-1	ASMFRDSPYNEQF
TRBV11-3	13	TRBJ2-3	ASSLAAGATDTQY
TRBV4-2	12	TRBJ2-7	ASSVRTGGDEQY